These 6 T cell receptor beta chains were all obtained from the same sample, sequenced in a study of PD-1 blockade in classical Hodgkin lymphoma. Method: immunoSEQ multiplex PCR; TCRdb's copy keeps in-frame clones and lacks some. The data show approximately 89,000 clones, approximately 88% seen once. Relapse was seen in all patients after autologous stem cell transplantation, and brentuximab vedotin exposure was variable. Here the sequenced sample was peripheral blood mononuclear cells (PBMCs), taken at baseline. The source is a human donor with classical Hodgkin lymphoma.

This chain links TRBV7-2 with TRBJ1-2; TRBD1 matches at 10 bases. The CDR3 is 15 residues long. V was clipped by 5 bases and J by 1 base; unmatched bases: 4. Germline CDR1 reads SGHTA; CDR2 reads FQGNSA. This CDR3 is CASSRQGADNYGYTF. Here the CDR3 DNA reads TGTGCCAGCAGCCGACAGGGGGCGGATAACTATGGCTACACCTTC.

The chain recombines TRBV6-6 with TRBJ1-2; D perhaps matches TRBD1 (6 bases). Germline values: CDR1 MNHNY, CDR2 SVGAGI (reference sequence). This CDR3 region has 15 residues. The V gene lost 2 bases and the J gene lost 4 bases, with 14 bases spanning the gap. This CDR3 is CASSYLGGNSYGYTF. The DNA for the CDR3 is TGTGCCAGCAGTTACCTAGGGGGTAACAGCTATGGCTACACCTTC.

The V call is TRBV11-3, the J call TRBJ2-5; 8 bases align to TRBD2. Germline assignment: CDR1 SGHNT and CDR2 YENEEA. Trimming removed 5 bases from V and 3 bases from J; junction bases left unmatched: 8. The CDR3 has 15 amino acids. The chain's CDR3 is CASSASHSGEETQYF. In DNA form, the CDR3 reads TGTGCCAGCAGCGCATCGCATAGCGGGGAAGAGACCCAGTACTTC.

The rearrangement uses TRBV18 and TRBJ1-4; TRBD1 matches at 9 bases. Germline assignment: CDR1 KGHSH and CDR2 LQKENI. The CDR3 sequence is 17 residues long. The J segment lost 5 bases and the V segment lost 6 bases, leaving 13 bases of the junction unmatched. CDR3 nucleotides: TGTGCCAGCTCCCTCAAAAACACAGGGGGCCTAAATGAAAAACTGTTTTTT. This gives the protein CASSLKNTGGLNEKLFF.

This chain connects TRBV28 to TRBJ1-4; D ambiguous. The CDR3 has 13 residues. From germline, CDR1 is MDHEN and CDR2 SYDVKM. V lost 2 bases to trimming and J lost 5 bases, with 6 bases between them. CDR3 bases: TGTGCCAGCAGTTTAAATCAGAATGAAAAACTGTTTTTT. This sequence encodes CASSLNQNEKLFF.

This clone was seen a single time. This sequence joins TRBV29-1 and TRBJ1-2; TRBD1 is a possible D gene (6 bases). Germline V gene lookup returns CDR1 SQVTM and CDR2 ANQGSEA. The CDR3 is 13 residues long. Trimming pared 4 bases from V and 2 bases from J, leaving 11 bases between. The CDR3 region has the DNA TGCAGCGTTGCGGACAGATTGAACTATGGCTACACCTTC. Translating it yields CSVADRLNYGYTF.